These T cell receptor beta chains were read from a single sample in a study of T cells in Graves' hyperthyroidism and ophthalmopathy. TCRdb independently ran MiXCR on the multiplex PCR reads; one entry per CDR3 protein. Here the sample spans nearly 600,000 distinct CDR3 sequences, more than 13% being singletons. Material for sequencing was blood. The receptors here all came from a woman in her late teens or twenties with Graves' ophthalmopathy. Each CDR3 is given with its conserved first and last residue. Fields, in order: V gene, J gene, D gene, clone size, CDR3 DNA, CDR3 protein. The D gene is left open where the match is weak. Only part of the rows carry a size: once, few, many, or a class if the clone is expanded.

v_gene: TRBV3-1; j_gene: TRBJ2-7; d_gene: NA; abundance: many; CDR3nt: TGTGCCAGCAGCCAAGGACGGATGAGCTCCTACGAGCAGTACTTC; CDR3aa: CASSQGRMSSYEQYF
v_gene: TRBV5-4; j_gene: TRBJ2-3; d_gene: TRBD1; abundance: many; CDR3nt: TGTGCCAGCAGCCGAGGGACAGCGGAGAGCACAGATACGCAGTATTTT; CDR3aa: CASSRGTAESTDTQYF
v_gene: TRBV27; j_gene: TRBJ1-6; d_gene: NA; abundance: few; CDR3nt: TGTGCCAGCAGTTACTCGAAGGGGAATTCACCCCTCCACTTT; CDR3aa: CASSYSKGNSPLHF
v_gene: TRBV10-3; j_gene: TRBJ2-3; d_gene: NA; abundance: many; CDR3nt: TGTGCCATCAGTGTCGGGGACCCAGATACGCAGTATTTT; CDR3aa: CAISVGDPDTQYF
v_gene: TRBV2; j_gene: TRBJ2-1; d_gene: NA; abundance: many; CDR3nt: TGTGCCAGCAGTCCTATTAGGCGGGACTCCAATGAGCAGTTCTTC; CDR3aa: CASSPIRRDSNEQFF
v_gene: TRBV28; j_gene: TRBJ2-5; d_gene: TRBD2; abundance: many; CDR3nt: TGTGCCAGCAGTTGGCTAGCGGGAGTAGAAACCCAGTACTTC; CDR3aa: CASSWLAGVETQYF
v_gene: TRBV4-1; j_gene: TRBJ1-2; d_gene: NA; abundance: NA; CDR3nt: TGCGCCAGCAGTCCCAGACAGGAGTCCCCCCTGGGCTACACCTTC; CDR3aa: CASSPRQESPLGYTF
v_gene: TRBV28; j_gene: TRBJ2-7; d_gene: NA; abundance: many; CDR3nt: TGTGCCAGCACATCCCACGAGCAGTACTTC; CDR3aa: CASTSHEQYF
v_gene: TRBV6-1; j_gene: TRBJ2-1; d_gene: NA; abundance: few; CDR3nt: TGTGCCAGCAGCACCCCGACGGGGGCGCGAGAAGATGAGCAGCTCTTC; CDR3aa: CASSTPTGAREDEQLF
v_gene: TRBV5-1; j_gene: TRBJ1-5; d_gene: NA; abundance: NA; CDR3nt: TGCGCCAGCAGCTTGGGGACATTAAATCAGCCCCAGCATTTT; CDR3aa: CASSLGTLNQPQHF
v_gene: TRBV18; j_gene: TRBJ2-3; d_gene: NA; abundance: NA; CDR3nt: TGTGCCAGCTCACCACGCGACAGGCAGCGGGATACGCAGTATTTT; CDR3aa: CASSPRDRQRDTQYF
v_gene: TRBV27; j_gene: TRBJ2-7; d_gene: TRBD2; abundance: many; CDR3nt: TGTGCCAGCAGTCGAAACGGGGCTAGCGGGATAAACGAGCAGTACTTC; CDR3aa: CASSRNGASGINEQYF
v_gene: TRBV20-1; j_gene: TRBJ2-7; d_gene: NA; abundance: many; CDR3nt: TGCAGTGCTAGAGATACATCACTCCCCTACGAGCAGTACTTC; CDR3aa: CSARDTSLPYEQYF
v_gene: TRBV7-8; j_gene: TRBJ1-2; d_gene: NA; abundance: NA; CDR3nt: TGTGCCAGCAGCCCAAGGAGCACTAACTATGGCTACACCTTC; CDR3aa: CASSPRSTNYGYTF
v_gene: TRBV27; j_gene: TRBJ2-1; d_gene: NA; abundance: many; CDR3nt: TGTGCCAGCAGTTCACACGGGACTCCACCCAATGAGCAGTTCTTC; CDR3aa: CASSSHGTPPNEQFF
v_gene: TRBV4-2; j_gene: TRBJ2-7; d_gene: NA; abundance: few; CDR3nt: TGTGCCAGCAGCCCCGTAGTGGGAGGCCACTACTCCTACGAGCAGTACTTC; CDR3aa: CASSPVVGGHYSYEQYF
v_gene: TRBV19; j_gene: TRBJ1-6; d_gene: NA; abundance: once; CDR3nt: TGTGCCAGTAGCTTCCCAGGAACCCCCTATAATTCACCCCTCCACTTT; CDR3aa: CASSFPGTPYNSPLHF
v_gene: TRBV10-3; j_gene: TRBJ1-5; d_gene: NA; abundance: many; CDR3nt: TGTGCCATCAGTGAGTCCGCAGGGGTTAGCAATCAGCCCCAGCATTTT; CDR3aa: CAISESAGVSNQPQHF
v_gene: TRBV18; j_gene: TRBJ2-7; d_gene: TRBD2; abundance: many; CDR3nt: TGTGCCAGCTCACCGTCCGGGCTAGCGGCCTTGGGGGAGCAGTACTTC; CDR3aa: CASSPSGLAALGEQYF
v_gene: TRBV2; j_gene: TRBJ2-2; d_gene: TRBD2; abundance: NA; CDR3nt: TGTGCCAGCAGTGGAGCCCGTCCCGGGACTAGCGGGAGAGGAGTCGGGGAGCTGTTTTTT; CDR3aa: CASSGARPGTSGRGVGELFF
v_gene: TRBV7-8; j_gene: TRBJ2-3; d_gene: NA; abundance: many; CDR3nt: TGTGCCAGCAGCTTTGGGGGGCGGGATACGCAGTATTTT; CDR3aa: CASSFGGRDTQYF
v_gene: TRBV3-1; j_gene: TRBJ1-6; d_gene: NA; abundance: NA; CDR3nt: TGTGCCAGCAGCCACGGAGAGGGCCGATCACCCCTCCACTTT; CDR3aa: CASSHGEGRSPLHF
v_gene: TRBV5-5; j_gene: TRBJ2-1; d_gene: NA; abundance: NA; CDR3nt: TGTGCCAGCAGTCTATCGATTCAAAGCCCCTACAATGAGCAGTTCTTC; CDR3aa: CASSLSIQSPYNEQFF
v_gene: TRBV9; j_gene: TRBJ1-4; d_gene: TRBD1; abundance: NA; CDR3nt: TGTGCCAGCAGCGCGGGACAGGGCCGGATTAATGAAAAACTGTTTTTT; CDR3aa: CASSAGQGRINEKLFF
v_gene: TRBV2; j_gene: TRBJ2-1; d_gene: TRBD2; abundance: NA; CDR3nt: TGTGCCAGCAGATTGGTAGCGGGAGAGTACAATGAGCAGTTCTTC; CDR3aa: CASRLVAGEYNEQFF
v_gene: TRBV4-1; j_gene: TRBJ2-1; d_gene: NA; abundance: NA; CDR3nt: TGCGCCAGCAGCTGGTTCGCGGGACCTTACAATGAGCAGTTCTTC; CDR3aa: CASSWFAGPYNEQFF
v_gene: TRBV11-2; j_gene: TRBJ1-1; d_gene: NA; abundance: many; CDR3nt: TGTGCCAGCAGCCACTCCGGCTTAACCGAAGCTTTCTTT; CDR3aa: CASSHSGLTEAFF
v_gene: TRBV20-1; j_gene: TRBJ1-1; d_gene: NA; abundance: many; CDR3nt: TGCAGTGCTAGAGGCCCGGGGGGGACTGAAGCTTTCTTT; CDR3aa: CSARGPGGTEAFF
v_gene: TRBV12-3/TRBV12-4; j_gene: TRBJ1-5; d_gene: NA; abundance: many; CDR3nt: TGTGCCAGCAGTTTGGGGTGGCAGAATTATAGCAATCAGCCCCAGCATTTT; CDR3aa: CASSLGWQNYSNQPQHF
v_gene: TRBV28; j_gene: TRBJ2-5; d_gene: NA; abundance: many; CDR3nt: TGTGCCAGCAGTGAGGATGCCGAGACCCAGTACTTC; CDR3aa: CASSEDAETQYF
v_gene: TRBV30; j_gene: TRBJ2-3; d_gene: TRBD2; abundance: NA; CDR3nt: TGTGCCTGGACCCCGGGACTAGCCTCGGCAGATGCGCAGTATTTT; CDR3aa: CAWTPGLASADAQYF
v_gene: TRBV27; j_gene: TRBJ2-7; d_gene: TRBD1; abundance: NA; CDR3nt: TGTGCCAGCATAGCGACAGGGGGCGATACCGGGGACGAGCAGTACTTC; CDR3aa: CASIATGGDTGDEQYF
v_gene: TRBV7-9; j_gene: TRBJ2-7; d_gene: TRBD1; abundance: many; CDR3nt: TGTGCCAGTTCCACTTACAGGGGTAAAAGCTACGAGCAGTACTTC; CDR3aa: CASSTYRGKSYEQYF
v_gene: TRBV7-3; j_gene: TRBJ1-1; d_gene: NA; abundance: many; CDR3nt: TGTGCCAGCAGCCCAAAGGGGCCCTGGGTCATGAACACTGAAGCTTTCTTT; CDR3aa: CASSPKGPWVMNTEAFF
v_gene: TRBV12-3/TRBV12-4; j_gene: TRBJ2-7; d_gene: TRBD1; abundance: few; CDR3nt: TGTGCCAGCAACGTGGACAGGGCCTTGCGGGAGCAGTACTTC; CDR3aa: CASNVDRALREQYF
v_gene: TRBV10-3; j_gene: TRBJ2-2; d_gene: TRBD2; abundance: many; CDR3nt: TGTGCCACCCTGTCGGTCGGGAGGGACACCGGGGAGCTGTTTTTT; CDR3aa: CATLSVGRDTGELFF
v_gene: TRBV28; j_gene: TRBJ2-7; d_gene: NA; abundance: many; CDR3nt: TGTGCCAGCAGTTTAACGAGGGGGGACAGTTCCTACGAGCAGTACTTC; CDR3aa: CASSLTRGDSSYEQYF
v_gene: TRBV29-1; j_gene: TRBJ2-1; d_gene: TRBD2; abundance: NA; CDR3nt: TGCAGCGTTGAAGATTGGGGGGGTTACAATGAGCAGTTCTTC; CDR3aa: CSVEDWGGYNEQFF
v_gene: TRBV12-3/TRBV12-4; j_gene: TRBJ1-6; d_gene: NA; abundance: few; CDR3nt: TGTGCCAGCAGTGGCGGAGGGGGGGGAAAGGTCCACTTT; CDR3aa: CASSGGGGGKVHF
v_gene: TRBV19; j_gene: TRBJ1-5; d_gene: NA; abundance: few; CDR3nt: TGTGCCAGTAGTAACGACGGGGCAGGCAATCAGCCCCAGCATTTT; CDR3aa: CASSNDGAGNQPQHF
v_gene: TRBV20-1; j_gene: TRBJ2-3; d_gene: TRBD2; abundance: many; CDR3nt: TGCAGTGCTAGATTGGCTAGCGGGATACATGTATCTAGCACAGATACGCAGTATTTT; CDR3aa: CSARLASGIHVSSTDTQYF
v_gene: TRBV11-2; j_gene: TRBJ2-1; d_gene: TRBD1; abundance: many; CDR3nt: TGTGCCAGCAGCGGACAGGGGGCCCTCTCCTACAATGAGCAGTTCTTC; CDR3aa: CASSGQGALSYNEQFF
v_gene: TRBV18; j_gene: TRBJ2-7; d_gene: NA; abundance: many; CDR3nt: TGTGCCAGCTCACCACCTTTGGGGGCGGTAACCTACGAGCAGTACTTC; CDR3aa: CASSPPLGAVTYEQYF
v_gene: TRBV11-1; j_gene: TRBJ1-2; d_gene: NA; abundance: many; CDR3nt: TGTGCCAGCAGCTCATCGACAGGACTCTATGGCTACACCTTC; CDR3aa: CASSSSTGLYGYTF
v_gene: TRBV12-5; j_gene: TRBJ2-7; d_gene: TRBD1; abundance: few; CDR3nt: TGTGCTAGTGGTTTAAACTTACAGGGGGCCCCTTACTTC; CDR3aa: CASGLNLQGAPYF
v_gene: TRBV11-1; j_gene: TRBJ1-1; d_gene: NA; abundance: once; CDR3nt: TGTGCCAGCAGATTACTCAGGAAGGGCACTGAAGCTTTCTTT; CDR3aa: CASRLLRKGTEAFF
v_gene: TRBV7-7; j_gene: TRBJ2-7; d_gene: TRBD2; abundance: NA; CDR3nt: TGTGCTAGCAGCCCCGGGACTAGCGGGAGCGACGAGCAGTACTTC; CDR3aa: CASSPGTSGSDEQYF